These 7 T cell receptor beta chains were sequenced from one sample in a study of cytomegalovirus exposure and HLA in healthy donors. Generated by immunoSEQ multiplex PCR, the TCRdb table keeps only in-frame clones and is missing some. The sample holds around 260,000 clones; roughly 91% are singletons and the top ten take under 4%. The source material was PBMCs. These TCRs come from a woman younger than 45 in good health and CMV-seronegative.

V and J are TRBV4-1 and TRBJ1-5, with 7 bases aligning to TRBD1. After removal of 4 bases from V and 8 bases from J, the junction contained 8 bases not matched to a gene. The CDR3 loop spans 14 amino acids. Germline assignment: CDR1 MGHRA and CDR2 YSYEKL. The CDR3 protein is CASSRDSGPEPQHF. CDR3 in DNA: TGCGCCAGCAGCCGGGACAGCGGTCCTGAGCCCCAGCATTTT.

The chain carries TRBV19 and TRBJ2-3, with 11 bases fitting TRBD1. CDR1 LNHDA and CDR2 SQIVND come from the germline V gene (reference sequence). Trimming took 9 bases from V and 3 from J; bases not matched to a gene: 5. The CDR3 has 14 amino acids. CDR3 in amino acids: CASKDRGRTDTQYF. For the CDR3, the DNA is TGTGCCAGCAAGGACAGGGGGCGTACAGATACGCAGTATTTT.

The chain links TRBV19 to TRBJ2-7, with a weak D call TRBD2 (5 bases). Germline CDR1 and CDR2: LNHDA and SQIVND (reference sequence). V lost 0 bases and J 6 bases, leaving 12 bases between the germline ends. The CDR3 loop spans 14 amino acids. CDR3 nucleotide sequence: TGTGCCAGTAGTATAGATCGGCTAGCTGTCGAGCAGTACTTC. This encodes CASSIDRLAVEQYF.

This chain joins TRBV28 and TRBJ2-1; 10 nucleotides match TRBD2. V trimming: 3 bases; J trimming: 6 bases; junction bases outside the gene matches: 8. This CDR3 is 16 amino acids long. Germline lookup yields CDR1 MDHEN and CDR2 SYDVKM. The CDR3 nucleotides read TGTGCCAGCAGTTTCCTAGGACTAGCGGAAGGCAATGAGCAGTTCTTC. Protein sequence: CASSFLGLAEGNEQFF.

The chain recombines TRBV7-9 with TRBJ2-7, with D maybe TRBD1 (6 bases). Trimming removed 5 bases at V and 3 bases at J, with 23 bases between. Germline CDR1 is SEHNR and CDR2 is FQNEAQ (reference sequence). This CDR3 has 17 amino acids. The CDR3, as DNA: TGTGCCAGCAGCGGACGGATCCATTCAGGGGCCCTCTACGAGCAGTACTTC. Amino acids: CASSGRIHSGALYEQYF.

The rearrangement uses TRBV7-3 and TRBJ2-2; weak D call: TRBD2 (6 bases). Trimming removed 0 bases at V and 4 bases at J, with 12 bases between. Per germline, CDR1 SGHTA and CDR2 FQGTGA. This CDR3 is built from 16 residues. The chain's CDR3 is CASSLTGGTITGELFF. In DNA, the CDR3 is TGTGCCAGCAGCTTAACAGGCGGGACGATCACCGGGGAGCTGTTTTTT.

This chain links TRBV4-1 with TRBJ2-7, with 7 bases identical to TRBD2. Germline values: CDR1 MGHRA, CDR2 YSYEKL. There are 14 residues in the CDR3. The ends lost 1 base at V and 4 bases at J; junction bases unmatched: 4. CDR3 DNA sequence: TGCGCCAGCAGCCAAGTTTCGGGGGGTTACGAGCAGTACTTC. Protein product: CASSQVSGGYEQYF.